This TCR beta chain comes out of a study of cytomegalovirus exposure and HLA in healthy donors. Clones were read by immunoSEQ multiplex PCR, and TCRdb kept only the in-frame ones, dropping some. The sample gives roughly 330,000 clones, 75% to 90% of which show up once; roughly 1.1% is in the top ten. Germline CDR1 SGHNT, CDR2 YYREEE (reference sequence). The CDR3 consists of 15 residues. V gave up 1 base and J gave up 8 bases; unmatched junction bases: 6. This TCR was sampled from a woman aged 25 to 39 in good health and CMV-seropositive. Specimen: PBMCs. V usage is TRBV5-4 and J usage is TRBJ2-1; 10 positions match TRBD2. CDR3 coding DNA: TGTGCCAGCAGCTTGAGTGCTAGCGGGAGCTATGAGCAGTTCTTC. This translates into CASSLSASGSYEQFF.